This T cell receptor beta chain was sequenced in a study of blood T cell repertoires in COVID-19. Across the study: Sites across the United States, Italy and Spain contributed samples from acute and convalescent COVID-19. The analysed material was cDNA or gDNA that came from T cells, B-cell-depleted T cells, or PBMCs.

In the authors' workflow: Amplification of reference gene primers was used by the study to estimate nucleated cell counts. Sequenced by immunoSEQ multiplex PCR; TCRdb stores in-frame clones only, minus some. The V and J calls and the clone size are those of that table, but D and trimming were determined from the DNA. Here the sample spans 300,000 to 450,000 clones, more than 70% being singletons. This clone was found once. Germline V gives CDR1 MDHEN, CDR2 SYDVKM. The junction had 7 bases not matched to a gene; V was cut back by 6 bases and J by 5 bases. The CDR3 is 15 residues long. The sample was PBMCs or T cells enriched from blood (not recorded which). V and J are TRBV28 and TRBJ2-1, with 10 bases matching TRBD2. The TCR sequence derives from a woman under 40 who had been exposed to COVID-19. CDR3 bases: TGTGCCAGCAGCTCTAGCGGGAGTAACCACAATGAGCAGTTCTTC. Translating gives CASSSSGSNHNEQFF.